This is a list of T cell receptor beta chains from one sample in a study of neurological immune-mediated disorders. TCRdb passed the 5' RACE reads through MiXCR, listing each CDR3 protein once. Among just under 60,000 distinct CDR3 sequences listed, 2% to 2.5% were seen once. Sample: PBMCs. Receptors originate from a man in his fifties with multiple sclerosis. Both conserved end residues are part of each CDR3. The order of the fields is V gene, D gene, CDR3 protein. D genes are given only for firm matches.

TRBV5-1	.	CASSLAGEREKLFF
TRBV6-6	.	CASSYSTGQSYGYTF
TRBV12-3/TRBV12-4	.	CASSFSEDSPLHF
TRBV4-3	TRBD1	CASSQAQGQTYEQYF
TRBV5-1	TRBD1	CASSWQGGTTNEKLFF
TRBV20-1	TRBD1	CSADTGTVAKNIQYF
TRBV12-3/TRBV12-4	.	CASRTGSSGTDTQYF
TRBV7-2	TRBD1	CASSKGAWEKLFF
TRBV5-1	.	CASSLAASGTRDTQYF
TRBV6-5	.	CASSPGQTFLYNEQFF
TRBV6-5	.	CASSYSGVSEAFF
TRBV20-1	.	CSARPDGNQPQHF
TRBV15	TRBD1	CATSRNRDRVSGANVLTF
TRBV9	.	CASSVERDTIPTGELFF
TRBV18	.	CASSPRQDNTEAFF
TRBV20-1	.	CTSGGVTNYGYTF
TRBV30	.	CAWTRGLGNQPQHF
TRBV7-8	TRBD2	CASSGRLAGYNEQFF
TRBV6-5	.	CASWWGQGSEAFF
TRBV20-1	TRBD1	CSASGQGETQYF
TRBV20-1	TRBD2	CSARPGLGMGGTQYF
TRBV20-1	.	CSARPSLAPGELFF
TRBV18	.	CASSLKETQYF
TRBV7-8	.	CASSEKDVPNEKLFF
TRBV6-5	.	CASSSNLGIQYF
TRBV20-1	TRBD2	CSAPIAGVNTGELFF
TRBV5-1	TRBD2	CASSLVAGVSYNEQFF